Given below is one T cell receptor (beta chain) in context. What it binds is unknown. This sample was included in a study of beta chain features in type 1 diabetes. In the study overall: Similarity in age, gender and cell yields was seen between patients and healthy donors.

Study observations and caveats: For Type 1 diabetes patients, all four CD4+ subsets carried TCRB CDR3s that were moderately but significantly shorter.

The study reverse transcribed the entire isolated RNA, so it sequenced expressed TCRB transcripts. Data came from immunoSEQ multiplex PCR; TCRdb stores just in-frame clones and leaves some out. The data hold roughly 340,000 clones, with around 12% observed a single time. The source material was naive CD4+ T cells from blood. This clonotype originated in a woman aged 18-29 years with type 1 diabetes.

The CDR3 is CASNRETYNEQFF. The CDR3 nucleotides read TGTGCCAGCAACCGGGAGACCTACAATGAGCAGTTCTTC. J is TRBJ2-1 and V is TRBV9; possible D gene TRBD2, 6 bases. V dropped 6 bases and J dropped 2 bases, with 9 bases sitting between them. The CDR3 covers 13 residues. The V gene's germline CDR1 is SGDLS and CDR2 YYNGEE.